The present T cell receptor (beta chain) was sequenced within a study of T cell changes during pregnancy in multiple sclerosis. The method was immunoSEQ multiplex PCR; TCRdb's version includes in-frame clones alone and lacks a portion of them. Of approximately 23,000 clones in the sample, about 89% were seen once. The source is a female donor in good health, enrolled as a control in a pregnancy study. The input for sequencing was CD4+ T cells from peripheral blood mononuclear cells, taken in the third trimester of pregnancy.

CDR3 amino acids: CASSPRAGETQYF. DNA for the CDR3: TGTGCCAGCTCACCACGGGCGGGAGAGACCCAGTACTTC. The V gene is TRBV18, the J gene TRBJ2-5, with D tentatively TRBD2 (5 bases). Germline assignment: CDR1 KGHSH and CDR2 LQKENI. The CDR3 totals 13 residues. The ends were cut back, 1 base at V and 4 bases at J, with 7 bases in the middle.